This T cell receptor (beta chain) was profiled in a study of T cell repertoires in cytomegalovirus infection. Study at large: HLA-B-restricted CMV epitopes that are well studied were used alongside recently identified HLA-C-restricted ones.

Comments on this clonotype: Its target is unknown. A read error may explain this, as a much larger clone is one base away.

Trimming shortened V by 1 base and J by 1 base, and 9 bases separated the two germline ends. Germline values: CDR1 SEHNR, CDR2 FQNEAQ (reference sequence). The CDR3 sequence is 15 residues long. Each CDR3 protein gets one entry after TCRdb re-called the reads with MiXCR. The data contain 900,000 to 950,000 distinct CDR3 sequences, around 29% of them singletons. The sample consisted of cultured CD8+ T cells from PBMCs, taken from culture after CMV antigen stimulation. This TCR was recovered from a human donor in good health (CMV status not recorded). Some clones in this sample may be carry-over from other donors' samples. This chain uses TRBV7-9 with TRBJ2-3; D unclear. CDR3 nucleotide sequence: TGTGCCAGCAGCTTAGTGTCCCGGGGCACAGATACGCAGTATTTT. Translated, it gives CASSLVSRGTDTQYF.